These T cell receptor beta chains were read from a single sample in a study of blood T cell repertoires in COVID-19. Clones were sequenced by immunoSEQ multiplex PCR, and TCRdb holds only the in-frame ones, with some missing. Here the sample spans roughly 50,000 clones, roughly three quarters being singletons. Sequenced sample: peripheral blood. The source is a human donor with active or convalescent COVID-19. The donor label of this sample is uncertain. Each CDR3 is given with its conserved first and last residue. The D gene is left open where the match is weak. Part of the rows lack a size; the others show once, few, many or a class for expanded clones.

j_call: TRBJ1-5
d_call: .
clone_size: .
v_call: TRBV19
cdr3_aa: CASRTAGRSNQPQHF
cdr3_nt: TGTGCCAGTAGGACAGCGGGTAGGAGCAATCAGCCCCAGCATTTT

j_call: TRBJ2-7
d_call: TRBD1
clone_size: .
v_call: TRBV19
cdr3_aa: CATTRGQGTYEQYF
cdr3_nt: TGTGCCACTACCCGGGGACAGGGGACCTACGAGCAGTACTTC

j_call: TRBJ2-5
d_call: TRBD1
clone_size: .
v_call: TRBV29-1
cdr3_aa: CSPGQGRETQYF
cdr3_nt: TGCAGCCCGGGACAGGGGCGGGAGACCCAGTACTTC

j_call: TRBJ1-1
d_call: .
clone_size: once
v_call: TRBV19
cdr3_aa: CASSPSTGNTEAFF
cdr3_nt: TGTGCCAGTAGCCCTTCGACAGGGAACACTGAAGCTTTCTTT

j_call: TRBJ1-2
d_call: .
clone_size: .
v_call: TRBV7-2
cdr3_aa: CASTFQGQGGYTF
cdr3_nt: TGTGCCAGCACCTTCCAGGGGCAAGGTGGCTACACCTTC

j_call: TRBJ1-3
d_call: .
clone_size: .
v_call: TRBV21-1
cdr3_aa: CASSKDPGTGNTIYF
cdr3_nt: TGTGCCAGCAGCAAAGATCCGGGTACAGGAAACACCATATATTTT

j_call: TRBJ1-4
d_call: .
clone_size: .
v_call: TRBV9
cdr3_aa: CASSVDQGRGREKLFF
cdr3_nt: TGTGCCAGCAGCGTAGATCAGGGCAGGGGACGAGAAAAACTGTTTTTT

j_call: TRBJ1-5
d_call: .
clone_size: .
v_call: TRBV30
cdr3_aa: CAWSGRDNQPQHF
cdr3_nt: TGTGCCTGGAGTGGTCGGGACAATCAGCCCCAGCATTTT

j_call: TRBJ2-7
d_call: .
clone_size: .
v_call: TRBV5-1
cdr3_aa: CASSLPPSDEQYF
cdr3_nt: TGCGCCAGCAGCTTACCTCCATCGGACGAGCAGTACTTC

j_call: TRBJ2-4
d_call: .
clone_size: many
v_call: TRBV18
cdr3_aa: CASSPGELQYF
cdr3_nt: TGTGCCAGCTCACCGGGAGAACTTCAGTACTTC

j_call: TRBJ2-3
d_call: .
clone_size: .
v_call: TRBV7-3
cdr3_aa: CASSSDPTSTDTQYF
cdr3_nt: TGTGCCAGCAGCTCCGACCCGACTAGCACAGATACGCAGTATTTT

j_call: TRBJ1-2
d_call: TRBD1
clone_size: .
v_call: TRBV7-2
cdr3_aa: CASSPQGGVYGYTF
cdr3_nt: TGTGCCAGCAGCCCACAGGGGGGTGTCTATGGCTACACCTTC